The 20 T cell receptor beta chains listed next were all sequenced from one sample in a study of shared clonotypes between healthy human individuals. The table came from immunoSEQ multiplex PCR; TCRdb's copy has only in-frame clones and leaves some out. Of under 2.5 million clones in the sample, 92% were seen once. Sequenced input: naive CD4+ T cells from PBMCs. Subset given: CD45RA+ positively selected. The receptor set was obtained from a man in his late teens or twenties in good health. Some clones in this sample may be carry-over from other donors' samples.

The sample holds a few counts of this clone. The chain links TRBV9 to TRBJ1-1, with D possibly being TRBD1 (6 bases). The germline CDR1 and CDR2 sequences are SGDLS and YYNGEE. The V and J ends lost 4 bases and 4 bases respectively, with 11 bases between them. This CDR3 is 13 amino acids long. The CDR3: CASSSTTGTEAFF. CDR3 nucleotides: TGTGCCAGCAGCTCGACGACAGGCACTGAAGCTTTCTTT.

The V gene is TRBV4-1, the J gene TRBJ2-3; 9 bases align to TRBD2. The V gene end was trimmed by 8 bases and the J gene end by 1 base; junction bases not matched to a gene: 7. CDR1 and CDR2 from the germline V gene are MGHRA and YSYEKL. This CDR3 region has 15 residues. The CDR3 reads CASLPTSGRTDTQYF. The CDR3, as DNA: TGCGCCAGCTTACCGACTAGCGGACGCACAGATACGCAGTATTTT.

The CDR3 sequence: CASSFLKFVDTEAFF. In DNA, the CDR3 is TGTGCCAGCAGCTTCCTTAAGTTTGTGGACACTGAAGCTTTCTTT. The chain carries TRBV7-3 and TRBJ1-1, with unresolved D. The CDR3 sequence is 15 residues long. V lost 3 bases and J 3 bases, leaving 14 bases between the germline ends. Germline V gives CDR1 SGHTA, CDR2 FQGTGA.

This clone was recorded only once. V usage is TRBV5-6 and J usage is TRBJ2-1; D is undetermined. V was trimmed by 1 base and J by 4 bases, leaving 9 bases between them. The CDR3 consists of 14 residues. CDR1 is SGHDT, CDR2 YYEEEE, per germline. CDR3 sequence (DNA): TGTGCCAGCAGCTTGAGTAGGAGTTACAATGAGCAGTTCTTC. Its translation is CASSLSRSYNEQFF.

The chain carries TRBV18 and TRBJ2-7, with 10 positions matching TRBD2. This CDR3 comprises 16 residues. Trimming took 2 bases from V and 5 from J; bases not matched to a gene: 9. Per the germline V gene, CDR1 is KGHSH and CDR2 is LQKENI. The CDR3 here is CASSPRLAGTNHEQYF. The CDR3 nucleotides are TGTGCCAGCTCACCAAGACTAGCGGGCACTAATCACGAGCAGTACTTC.

A note on this clone: At the DNA level, this CDR3 is encoded by other sequences in the same sample as well. The rearrangement uses TRBV5-1 and TRBJ2-7; a possible D gene is TRBD2 (5 bases). The germline V and J ends were trimmed by 0 bases and 1 base, with 8 bases remaining between them. The CDR3 loop spans 14 amino acids. CDR1 is SGHRS, CDR2 YFSETQ, per germline. CDR3 in amino acids: CASSLGRESYEQYF. Written as DNA, the CDR3 is TGCGCCAGCAGCTTGGGCCGGGAATCCTACGAGCAGTACTTC.

This chain connects TRBV9 to TRBJ2-4; D might be TRBD2 (7 bases). Trimming left V 3 bases short and J 1 base short, with 14 bases between. Germline lookup yields CDR1 SGDLS and CDR2 YYNGEE. The CDR3 sequence is 16 residues long. DNA for the CDR3: TGTGCCAGCAGCGCGGGGGGCGGATTCGCCAAAAACATTCAGTACTTC. It is translated as CASSAGGGFAKNIQYF.

The rearrangement joins TRBV7-2 to TRBJ2-1, with unresolved D. The CDR3 is 13 residues long. Germline assignment: CDR1 SGHTA and CDR2 FQGNSA. Trimming removed 1 base at V and 8 bases at J, with 9 bases between. CDR3 amino acids: CASSLGLEYEQFF. The CDR3 region has the DNA TGTGCCAGCAGCTTAGGGCTAGAGTATGAGCAGTTCTTC.

This chain connects TRBV5-1 to TRBJ2-4; D unclear. Trimming stripped 4 bases from V and 5 bases from J, with 13 bases between. CDR1 is SGHRS, CDR2 YFSETQ, per germline. The CDR3 loop spans 14 amino acids. The CDR3 loop is CASSPLPQENIQYF. CDR3 nucleotide sequence: TGCGCCAGCAGCCCCTTGCCTCAGGAAAACATTCAGTACTTC.

This clone was seen just once. V is TRBV6-6 and J is TRBJ1-5; no clear D. CDR3 length equals 16 residues. Trimming took 0 bases from V and 1 from J, leaving 10 bases between them. In germline, CDR1 is MNHNY, CDR2 SVGAGI (reference sequence). CDR3 region: CASSYSRTSSNQPQHF. The CDR3 DNA reads as TGTGCCAGCAGTTACTCGCGGACCTCGAGCAATCAGCCCCAGCATTTT.

In its sample, this clone was seen once. This rearrangement joins TRBV5-1 to TRBJ2-7; D unresolved. This CDR3 contains 14 residues. Germline CDR1 SGHRS, CDR2 YFSETQ. V was shortened by 0 bases and J by 0 bases, with 7 bases between the two germline ends. The CDR3 DNA follows: TGCGCCAGCAGCTTGGGACTGGTCTCCTACGAGCAGTACTTC. Protein: CASSLGLVSYEQYF.

The J gene is TRBJ2-1, the V gene TRBV11-2; 7 bases match TRBD2. CDR3 length equals 16 residues. Germline loops: CDR1 SGHAT, CDR2 FQNNGV. The V segment lost 2 bases and the J segment 9 bases; nucleotides outside the gene matches: 13. For the CDR3, the DNA is TGTGCCAGCAGCTTAAGTCTGGCGGGAGCACCGGGTGAGCAGTTCTTC. It translates to CASSLSLAGAPGEQFF.

The gene calls are TRBV2 and TRBJ2-7; D is ambiguous. Trimming left V 8 bases short and J 2 bases short, with 10 bases between. CDR1 is SNHLY, CDR2 FYNNEI, per germline. The CDR3 sequence is 12 residues long. The CDR3, as DNA: TGTGCCAGCGCGAACCTTCCCTACGAGCAGTACTTC. Translation gives CASANLPYEQYF. The whole variable domain, remainder taken from reference TRBV2 and TRBJ2-7, is EPEVTQTPSHQVTQMGQEVILRCVPISNHLYFYWYRQILGQKVEFLVSFYNNEISEKSEIFDDQFSVERPDGSNFTLKIRSTKLEDSAMYFCASANLPYEQYFGPGTRLTVT.

In DNA, the CDR3 is TGTGCCTGGAGTCCCGACAGATTCTTTTACGAGCAGTACTTC. Translated: CAWSPDRFFYEQYF. The gene calls are TRBV30 and TRBJ2-7; tentative D call: TRBD1 (5 bases). Germline V gives CDR1 GTSNPN, CDR2 SVGIG (reference sequence). V gave up 2 bases and J gave up 4 bases, with 15 bases separating them. This CDR3 spans 14 amino acids.

The chain combines TRBV4-1 with TRBJ2-7; D not resolved. The CDR3 length is 15 residues. Trimming cost V 1 base and J 3 bases, with 13 bases left between them. Germline V lookup: CDR1 MGHRA, CDR2 YSYEKL. CDR3 DNA: TGCGCCAGCAGCCAAGTCCAGCAGCAGGTCTACGAGCAGTACTTC. The encoded protein is CASSQVQQQVYEQYF.

The chain has TRBV11-2 and TRBJ2-1; TRBD1 agrees at 9 bases. The CDR3 sequence is 14 residues long. Germline values: CDR1 SGHAT, CDR2 FQNNGV. V was pared by 4 bases and J by 9 bases, with 7 bases of the junction left unmatched. The CDR3 bases are TGTGCCAGCAGCTCGCCGGGACAGGGCGGTGAGCAGTTCTTC. It specifies CASSSPGQGGEQFF. Combining the CDR3 with reference TRBV11-2 and TRBJ2-1 gives the whole variable domain EAGVAQSPRYKIIEKRQSVAFWCNPISGHATLYWYQQILGQGPKLLIQFQNNGVVDDSQLPKDRFSAERLKGVDSTLKIQPAKLEDSAVYLCASSSPGQGGEQFFGPGTRLTVL.

The CDR3 DNA follows: TGCAGTGCTGTTGACTTATACGAGCAGTACTTC. This gives the protein CSAVDLYEQYF. The chain links TRBV20-1 to TRBJ2-7; D not certain. The CDR3 runs to 11 residues. CDR1 is DFQATT and CDR2 is SNEGSKA in the germline V gene (reference sequence). V was cut by 5 bases and J by 4 bases, with 9 bases left in between.

Note on this clone: The sample has other DNA sequences that encode this CDR3 too. The J gene is TRBJ1-2, the V gene TRBV20-1; D is unresolved. The CDR3 is 11 residues long. In germline, CDR1 is DFQATT, CDR2 SNEGSKA (reference sequence). V gave up 6 bases and J gave up 2 bases, with 7 bases separating them. As DNA, the CDR3 is TGCAGTGCGAGGCAAAACTATGGCTACACCTTC. Its translation is CSARQNYGYTF.

V gene TRBV9 combines with J gene TRBJ2-7; TRBD2 agrees at 9 bases. The CDR3 consists of 15 residues. The J segment lost 9 bases and the V segment lost 0 bases, leaving 10 bases of the junction unmatched. Germline loops: CDR1 SGDLS, CDR2 YYNGEE. The CDR3 bases are TGTGCCAGCAGCGTAGCTCAGGGACTAGCTGCAATGCAGTACTTC. Protein product: CASSVAQGLAAMQYF.

The rearrangement joins TRBV20-1 to TRBJ1-1; D not certain. Between the trimmed V and J ends, which lost 5 bases and 5 bases, there was a span of 9 bases. Germline V gene sequence: CDR1 DFQATT, CDR2 SNEGSKA (reference sequence). This CDR3 region has 11 residues. The CDR3 loop reads CSARPRTEAFF. The CDR3 DNA reads as TGCAGTGCTCGCCCTAGGACTGAAGCTTTCTTT.